The present entry profiles one T cell receptor beta chain with its context. Its specificity is not known. The data were taken from a study of siplizumab effects on memory and regulatory T cells. Findings of the study overall: Versus roughly 27% in controls, the mappable alloreactive CD4+ clones averaged about 70% Treg-derived with siplizumab. Suppression by proliferating Tregs derived from siplizumab cultures was not verified.

Using immunoSEQ multiplex PCR, the repertoire was profiled, and TCRdb retains in-frame clones only, with some absent. The data hold 90,000 to 120,000 clones, with around 92% observed a single time. The specimen was Tregs sorted from blood. This TCR was sampled from a human donor in good health.

This CDR3 reads CASGLVLAAPNEQFF. The CDR3 DNA reads TGTGCTAGTGGTTTGGTACTAGCGGCCCCCAATGAGCAGTTCTTC. The V and J genes are TRBV12-5 and TRBJ2-1, with 8 nucleotides matching TRBD2. CDR3 length equals 15 residues. V was clipped by 0 bases and J by 6 bases; unmatched bases: 4. CDR1 is LGHNT, CDR2 FRNRAP, per germline. The full variable domain, its missing parts supplied by reference TRBV12-5 and TRBJ2-1, is DARVTQTPRHKVTEMGQEVTMRCQPILGHNTVFWYRQTMMQGLELLAYFRNRAPLDDSGMPKDRFSAEMPDATLATLKIQPSEPRDSAVYFCASGLVLAAPNEQFFGPGTRLTVL.